These 6 T cell receptor beta chains originate from one sample sequenced in a study of blood T cell repertoires in COVID-19. Using immunoSEQ multiplex PCR, the repertoire was profiled, and TCRdb retains in-frame clones only, with some absent. In the table there are around 210,000 clones, over 70% of which are singletons. Sequenced sample: peripheral blood. These receptors all come from a woman in her 70s with acute or convalescent COVID-19.

CDR3 DNA sequence: TGTGCCAGCAATTTACAGATCAATCAGCCCCAGCATTTT. Translated, it gives CASNLQINQPQHF. The chain links TRBV6-5 to TRBJ1-5, with D hard to call. The CDR3 is 13 residues long. Trimming pared 7 bases from V and 3 bases from J, leaving 10 bases between. The germline CDR1 and CDR2 sequences are MNHEY and SVGAGI.

This clone was observed a handful of times. The J gene is TRBJ2-7, the V gene TRBV5-6; D possibly corresponds to TRBD2 (7 bases). Germline V CDR1 and CDR2: SGHDT, YYEEEE. There are 14 residues in the CDR3. Trimming removed 7 bases from V and 9 bases from J, with 23 bases in between. CDR3 residues: CASRTPGPGGGQYF. CDR3 nucleotides: TGTGCCAGCCGTACTCCGGGGCCGGGGGGCGGGCAGTACTTC.

This chain joins TRBV6-5 and TRBJ2-1; D possibly corresponds to TRBD2 (6 bases). The CDR3 contains 13 residues. V was pared by 6 bases and J by 4 bases, with 10 bases between. The germline V gene encodes CDR1 MNHEY and CDR2 SVGAGI. CDR3 region: CASRGTLYNEQFF. In DNA form, the CDR3 reads TGTGCCAGCAGAGGGACTCTGTACAATGAGCAGTTCTTC.

The genes are TRBV7-8 and TRBJ1-2, with 9 bases that match TRBD1. V shed 5 bases, J shed 4 bases, and the junction held 8 bases outside the gene matches. This CDR3 region has 15 residues. Germline assignment: CDR1 SGHVS and CDR2 FQNEAQ. CDR3 region: CASSEQSQGAYGYTF. Written as DNA, the CDR3 is TGTGCCAGCAGCGAACAATCACAGGGGGCCTATGGCTACACCTTC.

The chain carries TRBV28 and TRBJ2-1; TRBD2 matches 14 bases. Trimming took 3 bases from V and 8 from J; bases not matched to a gene: 9. The CDR3 runs 17 residues. The germline V gene encodes CDR1 MDHEN and CDR2 SYDVKM. This chain's CDR3 is CASSLTSGRVGSYEQFF. The CDR3 DNA sequence: TGTGCCAGCAGTTTGACTAGCGGGAGGGTTGGTAGCTATGAGCAGTTCTTC.

This clone was counted a few times. The gene calls are TRBV28 and TRBJ1-1; D call uncertain. CDR1 is MDHEN and CDR2 is SYDVKM in the germline V gene. This CDR3 comprises 15 residues. The V end was cut by 3 bases, the J end by 0 bases, with 11 bases between. CDR3 DNA sequence: TGTGCCAGCAGTTTCCCCGCAGGTCTGAACACTGAAGCTTTCTTT. Translated: CASSFPAGLNTEAFF.